One sample yielded the 17 T cell receptor beta chains listed below, sequenced in a study of T cell responses to AZD1222 COVID-19 vaccine. Using immunoSEQ multiplex PCR, the repertoire was profiled, and TCRdb retains in-frame clones only, with some absent. The table has roughly 130,000 clones, around 94% seen once. The material was peripheral blood, obtained on day 0 of AZD1222 vaccination. The receptors stem from an adult in good health.

The genes are TRBV21-1 and TRBJ1-4. TRBV21-1 is listed as a pseudogene. This CDR3 contains 17 residues. CDR3 region: CASSSRDGIKPAEKLFF. The CDR3 bases are TGTGCCAGCAGCTCCCGGGACGGCATTAAACCGGCTGAAAAACTGTTTTTT.

The rearrangement joins TRBV27 to TRBJ2-7, with 9 bases aligning to TRBD1. The CDR3 is made up of 12 amino acids. V shed 6 bases, J shed 5 bases, and the junction held 2 bases outside the gene matches. From germline, CDR1 is MNHEY and CDR2 SMNVEV (reference sequence). CDR3: CASSRQGDEQYF. CDR3 in DNA: TGTGCCAGCAGCCGACAGGGGGACGAGCAGTACTTC.

The chain employs TRBV7-8 and TRBJ2-5, with 9 positions matching TRBD2. The CDR3 length is 18 residues. Trimming at V came to 1 base and at J to 2 bases, leaving 11 bases not matched to a gene. Germline V gives CDR1 SGHVS, CDR2 FQNEAQ. CDR3 DNA: TGTGCCAGCAGCTTAGTGGCGACTAGCGGAGCTATTCAAGAGACCCAGTACTTC. It codes for CASSLVATSGAIQETQYF. The full variable domain, with the rest looked up from reference TRBV7-8 and TRBJ2-5, is GAGVSQSPRYKVAKRGQDVALRCDPISGHVSLFWYQQALGQGPEFLTYFQNEAQLDKSGLPSDRFFAERPEGSVSTLKIQRTQQEDSAVYLCASSLVATSGAIQETQYFGPGTRLLVL.

V usage is TRBV5-1 and J usage is TRBJ1-1; D is undetermined. Germline V lookup: CDR1 SGHRS, CDR2 YFSETQ. The CDR3 has 15 amino acids. V lost 0 bases and J lost 5, with 14 bases in between. Written as DNA, the CDR3 is TGCGCCAGCAGCTTGGCCGCGGGTTCGGGAACTGAAGCTTTCTTT. Protein sequence: CASSLAAGSGTEAFF.

The rearrangement links TRBV5-4 to TRBJ2-3; D perhaps matches TRBD2 (5 bases). V gave up 4 bases and J gave up 0 bases, with 15 bases separating them. Germline values: CDR1 SGHNT, CDR2 YYREEE (reference sequence). CDR3 length: 16 amino acids. In DNA, the CDR3 is TGTGCCAGCAGCCCGGGATGGACCCAAAGCACAGATACGCAGTATTTT. It is translated as CASSPGWTQSTDTQYF.

The chain has TRBV11-2 and TRBJ2-1, with 9 bases aligning to TRBD2. V gave up 5 bases and J gave up 8 bases; unmatched junction bases: 13. Germline V gene data show CDR1 as SGHAT and CDR2 as FQNNGV. This CDR3 is 16 amino acids long. The CDR3 is CASSRLAGAGPDEQFF. The CDR3 coding sequence is TGTGCCAGCAGCCGCTTAGCGGGAGCGGGTCCCGATGAGCAGTTCTTC.

The rearrangement joins TRBV18 to TRBJ1-5; D perhaps matches TRBD1 (6 bases). The CDR3 totals 19 residues. Germline loops: CDR1 KGHSH, CDR2 LQKENI. Trimming cost V 3 bases and J 0 bases, with 21 bases left between them. The CDR3 nucleotides read TGTGCCAGCTCACCCCACCAACTGGACAGTTCCAATAGCAATCAGCCCCAGCATTTT. This encodes CASSPHQLDSSNSNQPQHF.

V and J are TRBV25-1 and TRBJ1-2; tentative D call: TRBD1 (5 bases). CDR3 length: 13 residues. Germline loops: CDR1 MGHDK, CDR2 SYGVNS. Trimming stripped 3 bases from V and 13 bases from J, with 18 bases between. CDR3 amino acids: CASSEPGNSLITF. For the CDR3, the DNA is TGTGCCAGCAGTGAGCCAGGGAATAGTCTAATCACCTTC.

The sample holds one count of this clone. V usage is TRBV5-1 and J usage is TRBJ2-7, with TRBD2 matching over 11 bases. After removal of 7 bases from V and 3 bases from J, the junction contained 12 bases not matched to a gene. CDR3 length equals 16 residues. CDR1 is SGHRS and CDR2 is YFSETQ in the germline V gene. The CDR3 spells CASGDLGTSGLYEQYF. In nucleotides, the CDR3 is TGCGCCAGCGGAGACCTTGGGACTAGCGGACTCTACGAGCAGTACTTC.

This clone was counted a single time. The rearrangement links TRBV27 to TRBJ1-1; 8 bases fit TRBD1. The CDR3 contains 16 residues. The ends lost 5 bases at V and 1 base at J; junction bases unmatched: 9. Germline CDR1 reads MNHEY; CDR2 reads SMNVEV (reference sequence). The CDR3 region has the DNA TGTGCCAGCAGTCCCTCTATCGGACAGGGGAACACTGAAGCTTTCTTT. Translating gives CASSPSIGQGNTEAFF.

This chain uses TRBV5-6 with TRBJ1-2; D is unclear. Germline values: CDR1 SGHDT, CDR2 YYEEEE. The CDR3 covers 12 residues. Trimming cost V 2 bases and J 4 bases, with 6 bases left between them. This CDR3 is CASSLSGYGYTF. Here the CDR3 DNA reads TGTGCCAGCAGCTTAAGTGGCTATGGCTACACCTTC.

The sample holds one count of this clone. The chain combines TRBV19 with TRBJ1-1, with 8 bases identical to TRBD1. The germline V gene has CDR1 LNHDA and CDR2 SQIVND (reference sequence). The CDR3 has 13 amino acids. V was clipped by 1 base and J by 7 bases; unmatched bases: 2. Here the CDR3 reads CASSIGTGFEAFF. CDR3 DNA: TGTGCCAGTAGTATAGGGACAGGGTTTGAAGCTTTCTTT.

The chain uses TRBV7-2 and TRBJ1-3; D is perhaps TRBD1 (5 bases). From germline, CDR1 is SGHTA and CDR2 FQGNSA. The CDR3 is 12 amino acids. V was pared by 7 bases and J by 7 bases, with 11 bases between. CDR3 sequence: CASKRDGNTIYF. The CDR3 bases are TGTGCCAGCAAGAGGGACGGGAACACCATATATTTT.

The V call is TRBV28, the J call TRBJ1-2; no clear D. Per the germline V gene, CDR1 is MDHEN and CDR2 is SYDVKM. Trimming took 6 bases from V and 5 from J, leaving 16 bases between them. The CDR3 covers 14 residues. The CDR3 DNA is TGTGCCAGCAGCCAGACCTATCGGGTATATGGCTACACCTTC. Amino acids: CASSQTYRVYGYTF.

In this sample, this clone turned up a few times. The V call is TRBV25-1, the J call TRBJ1-6; 8 bases are a match to TRBD1. Looked up from germline, CDR1 is MGHDK and CDR2 is SYGVNS. The ends lost 3 bases at V and 8 bases at J; junction bases unmatched: 9. This CDR3 comprises 16 residues. The CDR3 protein is CASSEERGTGYSPLHF. The DNA of the CDR3 is TGTGCCAGCAGTGAGGAAAGGGGGACAGGCTATTCACCCCTCCACTTT.

The chain recombines TRBV2 with TRBJ2-5, with 7 bases aligning to TRBD2. Germline lookup yields CDR1 SNHLY and CDR2 FYNNEI. V lost 2 bases and J lost 5; bases outside the gene matches: 5. The CDR3 runs 14 residues. The DNA for the CDR3 is TGTGCCAGCAGTGAAACACTAGCGTGGGAGACCCAGTACTTC. Amino acid sequence: CASSETLAWETQYF.

The CDR3 nucleotides read TGTGCCAGCAGTTTGGGACTTAACTATGGCTACACCTTC. It encodes CASSLGLNYGYTF. The chain combines TRBV27 with TRBJ1-2; TRBD1 is a possible D gene (5 bases). CDR1 and CDR2 (germline): MNHEY, SMNVEV (reference sequence). Between the trimmed V and J ends, which lost 3 bases and 1 base, there was a span of 6 bases. The CDR3 sequence is 13 residues long.